These 17 T cell receptor beta chains originate from one sample sequenced in a study of shared clonotypes between healthy human individuals. Data came from immunoSEQ multiplex PCR; TCRdb stores just in-frame clones and leaves some out. The sample lists about 2.1 million clones, about 94% occurring once. In the naive CD8 group, cells lacked CD45RO and were positively selected for CCR7, so terminally differentiated effector memory CD45RA+ cells were left out. Specimen: naive CD8+ T cells from PBMCs. The receptors were gathered from a young man in good health. Some clones in this sample may be carry-over from other donors' samples.

This chain connects TRBV18 to TRBJ2-1; D unresolved. Trimming shortened V by 2 bases and J by 2 bases, and 7 bases separated the two germline ends. The germline gives CDR1 KGHSH, CDR2 LQKENI. The CDR3 length is 14 residues. The CDR3, as DNA: TGTGCCAGCTCACCAAAGTTCCCCTACAATGAGCAGTTCTTC. Translating gives CASSPKFPYNEQFF.

This clone was detected once. As DNA, the CDR3 is TGTGCCAGCAGCGCCTACGTCGTCCGGGACGTCGGCTACACCTTC. Protein product: CASSAYVVRDVGYTF. The chain links TRBV13 to TRBJ1-2; TRBD1 is a possible D gene (5 bases). The V gene lost 5 bases and the J gene lost 8 bases, with 21 bases spanning the gap. CDR1 and CDR2 from the germline V gene are PRHDT and FYEKMQ (reference sequence). CDR3 size: 15 residues.

This rearrangement joins TRBV25-1 to TRBJ2-3; D remains ambiguous. The CDR3 spans 12 residues. The V end lost 6 bases, the J end lost 9 bases, and 13 bases lay between the germline ends. Germline V lookup: CDR1 MGHDK, CDR2 SYGVNS. CDR3 nucleotide sequence: TGTGCCAGCAGAGTTCCGACTGGGACGCAGTATTTT. Its translation is CASRVPTGTQYF.

CDR3 residues: CATSRDSGISEQYF. DNA for the CDR3: TGTGCCACCAGCAGAGACTCAGGTATCTCCGAGCAGTACTTC. The genes are TRBV15 and TRBJ2-7; D uncertain. The ends were cut back, 0 bases at V and 6 bases at J, with 12 bases in the middle. Germline loops: CDR1 LNHNV, CDR2 YYDKDF (reference sequence). This CDR3 spans 14 amino acids. The whole variable domain, filled in from reference TRBV15 and TRBJ2-7, reads DAMVIQNPRYQVTQFGKPVTLSCSQTLNHNVMYWYQQKSSQAPKLLFHYYDKDFNNEADTPDNFQSRRPNTSFCFLDIRSPGLGDTAMYLCATSRDSGISEQYFGPGTRLTVT.

The J gene is TRBJ2-7, the V gene TRBV5-8, with D perhaps matching TRBD1 (5 bases). The CDR3 sequence is 14 residues long. Germline assignment: CDR1 SGHTS and CDR2 YDEGEE. V was clipped by 4 bases and J by 3 bases, with 14 bases between them. CDR3 nucleotides: TGTGCCAGCAGCCCAGACAGTGGCCTCTACGAGCAGTACTTC. Its translation: CASSPDSGLYEQYF.

For this clone: Other DNA sequences in the sample encode the same CDR3. The chain is built from TRBV7-9 and TRBJ2-5; D possibly corresponds to TRBD2 (5 bases). The germline V gene encodes CDR1 SEHNR and CDR2 FQNEAQ (reference sequence). The CDR3 is made up of 15 amino acids. Trimming took 1 base from V and 4 from J, leaving 13 bases between them. Here the CDR3 DNA reads TGTGCCAGCAGCTTAGTTGCTGGAGGCGCAGAGACCCAGTACTTC. It translates to CASSLVAGGAETQYF.

The rearrangement uses TRBV27 and TRBJ1-1; the D gene is possibly TRBD1 (5 bases). The germline V gene encodes CDR1 MNHEY and CDR2 SMNVEV (reference sequence). V lost 5 bases and J lost 6, with 19 bases in between. This CDR3 comprises 15 residues. CDR3 sequence reads: CASSPRLGLQSEAFF. In DNA form, the CDR3 reads TGTGCCAGCAGTCCCCGACTGGGACTCCAGTCTGAAGCTTTCTTT.

The chain carries TRBV27 and TRBJ2-7; the match to TRBD1 covers 7 bases. Germline assignment: CDR1 MNHEY and CDR2 SMNVEV (reference sequence). CDR3 length: 14 residues. The trim removed 6 bases at V and 3 bases at J, leaving 8 bases unmatched. The CDR3 DNA sequence: TGTGCCAGCAGATCCCGGGACAGTTACTACGAGCAGTACTTC. Amino acid sequence: CASRSRDSYYEQYF.

V is TRBV13 and J is TRBJ2-7, with TRBD1 matching 7 bases. V was clipped by 4 bases and J by 1 base; unmatched bases: 4. Germline-derived CDR1 and CDR2 are PRHDT and FYEKMQ (reference sequence). There are 14 residues in the CDR3. CDR3 nucleotide sequence: TGTGCCAGCAGCTATCGGGACAGATCCTACGAGCAGTACTTC. Translated: CASSYRDRSYEQYF.

The rearrangement joins TRBV11-3 to TRBJ2-2; D might be TRBD1 (5 bases). Trimming pared 7 bases from V and 5 bases from J, leaving 11 bases between. Germline CDR1 SGHNT, CDR2 YENEEA. The CDR3 has 13 amino acids. The CDR3 protein is CASKGDRTGELFF. The CDR3 region has the DNA TGTGCCAGCAAGGGTGACAGAACCGGGGAGCTGTTTTTT. Based on the CDR3 plus reference TRBV11-3 and TRBJ2-2, the full variable domain is EAGVVQSPRYKIIEKKQPVAFWCNPISGHNTLYWYLQNLGQGPELLIRYENEEAVDDSQLPKDRFSAERLKGVDSTLKIQPAELGDSAVYLCASKGDRTGELFFGEGSRLTVL.

V and J are TRBV13 and TRBJ2-3; 8 bases agree with TRBD2. From germline, CDR1 is PRHDT and CDR2 FYEKMQ (reference sequence). This CDR3 is 19 amino acids long. V dropped 4 bases and J dropped 0; count of bases not matched to a gene: 15. In nucleotides, the CDR3 is TGTGCCAGCAGCTCGAGGGGTGTCAGCGGGAGAGATAGCACAGATACGCAGTATTTT. Its translation is CASSSRGVSGRDSTDTQYF.

The chain carries TRBV6-5 and TRBJ2-1, with D maybe TRBD1 (5 bases). Trimming cost V 6 bases and J 2 bases, with 11 bases left between them. The CDR3 loop spans 14 amino acids. Looked up from germline, CDR1 is MNHEY and CDR2 is SVGAGI. The CDR3 protein is CASRRQTAYNEQFF. The CDR3 nucleotides are TGTGCCAGCAGACGACAGACAGCCTACAATGAGCAGTTCTTC.

V usage is TRBV27 and J usage is TRBJ2-3; 8 bases map to TRBD2. The germline gives CDR1 MNHEY, CDR2 SMNVEV (reference sequence). CDR3 length: 16 residues. With V trimmed by 0 bases and J by 3 bases, 5 bases remained unmatched. DNA of the CDR3: TGTGCCAGCAGTTTATCGCAGCGGGAGTTGACAGATACGCAGTATTTT. Its translation: CASSLSQRELTDTQYF.

This CDR3 is CASATGGVSYEQYF. CDR3 nucleotide sequence: TGTGCCAGCGCCACAGGGGGGGTCTCCTACGAGCAGTACTTC. The V call is TRBV9, the J call TRBJ2-7, with TRBD1 as a possible D gene (8 bases). V lost 7 bases and J 0 bases, leaving 14 bases between the germline ends. CDR3 length equals 14 residues. Germline V lookup: CDR1 SGDLS, CDR2 YYNGEE.

Comments on this clone: This sample also contains other DNA sequences that code for the same CDR3. This rearrangement joins TRBV6-5 to TRBJ1-1; a weak D match, TRBD1 (5 bases). V was shortened by 5 bases and J by 4 bases, with 14 bases between the two germline ends. The CDR3 spans 14 residues. Germline-derived CDR1 and CDR2 are MNHEY and SVGAGI. CDR3 bases: TGTGCCAGCAGTCGGGACCGGGTGGGCACTGAAGCTTTCTTT. Protein: CASSRDRVGTEAFF.

The chain couples TRBV7-8 to TRBJ1-3; D possibly corresponds to TRBD1 (6 bases). The CDR3 has 15 residues. V lost 5 bases, J lost 0 bases, and 11 bases lay in between. From germline, CDR1 is SGHVS and CDR2 FQNEAQ. The DNA of the CDR3 is TGTGCCAGCAGCACCCAGGGGAACTCTGGAAACACCATATATTTT. Translating it yields CASSTQGNSGNTIYF.

This clone occurred once. This rearrangement joins TRBV10-1 to TRBJ2-6; maybe TRBD1 (5 bases). Trimming stripped 8 bases from V and 0 bases from J, with 23 bases between. Germline values: CDR1 WNHNN, CDR2 SYGVQD (reference sequence). This CDR3 comprises 19 residues. CDR3 coding DNA: TGCGCCAGCCCCGGAACAGGCAGCCAAATCTTCTCTGGGGCCAACGTCCTGACTTTC. Its protein product is CASPGTGSQIFSGANVLTF.